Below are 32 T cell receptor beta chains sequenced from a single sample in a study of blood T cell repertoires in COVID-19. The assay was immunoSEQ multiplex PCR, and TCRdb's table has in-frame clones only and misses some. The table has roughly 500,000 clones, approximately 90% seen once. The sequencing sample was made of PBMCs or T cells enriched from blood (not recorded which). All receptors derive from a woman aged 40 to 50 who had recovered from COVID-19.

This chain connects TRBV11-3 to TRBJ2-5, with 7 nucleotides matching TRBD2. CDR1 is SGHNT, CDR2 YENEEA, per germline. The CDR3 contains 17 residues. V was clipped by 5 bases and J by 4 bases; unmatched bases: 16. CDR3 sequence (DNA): TGTGCCAGCAGCCCTTCAACCTGGCGAGCGGGAACAGAGACCCAGTACTTC. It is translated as CASSPSTWRAGTETQYF.

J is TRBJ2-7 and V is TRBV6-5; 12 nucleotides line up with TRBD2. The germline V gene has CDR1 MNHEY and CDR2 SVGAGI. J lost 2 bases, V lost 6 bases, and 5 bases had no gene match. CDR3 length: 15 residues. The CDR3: CASRRTSGGTYEQYF. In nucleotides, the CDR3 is TGTGCCAGCAGGCGCACTAGCGGGGGGACCTACGAGCAGTACTTC.

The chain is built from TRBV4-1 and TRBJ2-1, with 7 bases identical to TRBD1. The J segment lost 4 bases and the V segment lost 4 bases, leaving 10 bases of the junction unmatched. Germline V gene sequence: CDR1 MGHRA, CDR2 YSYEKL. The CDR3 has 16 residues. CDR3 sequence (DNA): TGCGCCAGCAGCCCATCGTTGAGACAGGGTTACAATGAGCAGTTCTTC. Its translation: CASSPSLRQGYNEQFF.

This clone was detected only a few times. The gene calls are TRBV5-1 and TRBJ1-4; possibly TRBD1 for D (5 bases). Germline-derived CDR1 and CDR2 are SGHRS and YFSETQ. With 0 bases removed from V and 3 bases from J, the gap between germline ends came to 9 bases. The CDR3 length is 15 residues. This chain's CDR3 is CASSLGGAANEKLFF. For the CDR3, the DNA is TGCGCCAGCAGCTTGGGTGGGGCGGCTAATGAAAAACTGTTTTTT.

The CDR3 region is CATSDPRGTGTDTQYF. CDR3 sequence (DNA): TGTGCCACCAGTGACCCCCGGGGAACTGGCACAGATACGCAGTATTTT. J is TRBJ2-3 and V is TRBV24-1; D may be TRBD2 (5 bases). This CDR3 has 16 amino acids. Trimming removed 4 bases from V and 1 base from J, with 14 bases in between. The germline CDR1 and CDR2 sequences are KGHDR and SFDVKD.

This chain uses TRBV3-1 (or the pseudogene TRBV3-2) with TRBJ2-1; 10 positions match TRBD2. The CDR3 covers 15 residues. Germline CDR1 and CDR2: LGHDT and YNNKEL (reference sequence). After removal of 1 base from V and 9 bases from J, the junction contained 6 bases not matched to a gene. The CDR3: CASSQGASGSFEQFF. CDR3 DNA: TGTGCCAGCAGCCAAGGGGCTAGCGGGAGTTTTGAGCAGTTCTTC.

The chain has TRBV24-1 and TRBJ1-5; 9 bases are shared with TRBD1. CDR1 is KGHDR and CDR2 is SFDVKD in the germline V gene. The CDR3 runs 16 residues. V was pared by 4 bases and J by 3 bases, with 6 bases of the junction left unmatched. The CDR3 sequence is CATSESGTGSNQPQHF. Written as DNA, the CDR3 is TGTGCCACCAGTGAGAGCGGGACAGGGTCCAATCAGCCCCAGCATTTT.

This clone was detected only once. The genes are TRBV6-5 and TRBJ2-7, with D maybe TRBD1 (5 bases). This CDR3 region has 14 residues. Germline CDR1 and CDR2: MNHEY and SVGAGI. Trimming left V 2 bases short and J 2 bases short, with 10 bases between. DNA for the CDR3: TGTGCCAGCAGTTACCACGGACAAGCCTACGAGCAGTACTTC. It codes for CASSYHGQAYEQYF.

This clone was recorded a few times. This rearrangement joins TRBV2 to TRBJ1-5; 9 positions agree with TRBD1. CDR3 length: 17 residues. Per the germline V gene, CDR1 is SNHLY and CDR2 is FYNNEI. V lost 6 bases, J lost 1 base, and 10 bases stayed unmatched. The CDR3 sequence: CASRRDRAPLSNQPQHF. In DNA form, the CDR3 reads TGTGCCAGCAGGCGGGACAGGGCCCCCTTGAGCAATCAGCCCCAGCATTTT.

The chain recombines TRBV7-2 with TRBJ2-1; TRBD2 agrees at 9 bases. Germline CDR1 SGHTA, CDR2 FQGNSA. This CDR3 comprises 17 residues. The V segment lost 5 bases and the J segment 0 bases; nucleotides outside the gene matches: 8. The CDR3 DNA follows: TGTGCCAGCAGCGGACTCTTGCGGGAGGGCTCCTACAATGAGCAGTTCTTC. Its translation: CASSGLLREGSYNEQFF.

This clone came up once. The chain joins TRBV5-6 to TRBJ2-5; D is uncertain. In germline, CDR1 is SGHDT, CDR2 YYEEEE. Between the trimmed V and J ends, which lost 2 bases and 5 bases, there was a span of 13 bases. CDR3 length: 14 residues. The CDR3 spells CASSFYSVRETQYF. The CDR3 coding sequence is TGTGCCAGCAGCTTTTATTCGGTCCGGGAGACCCAGTACTTC.

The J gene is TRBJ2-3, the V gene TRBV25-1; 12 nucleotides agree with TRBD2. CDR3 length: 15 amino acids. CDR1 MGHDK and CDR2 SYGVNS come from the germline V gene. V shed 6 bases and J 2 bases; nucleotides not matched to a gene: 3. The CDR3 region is CASRLAGGDTDTQYF. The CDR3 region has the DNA TGTGCCAGCAGACTAGCGGGAGGAGACACAGATACGCAGTATTTT.

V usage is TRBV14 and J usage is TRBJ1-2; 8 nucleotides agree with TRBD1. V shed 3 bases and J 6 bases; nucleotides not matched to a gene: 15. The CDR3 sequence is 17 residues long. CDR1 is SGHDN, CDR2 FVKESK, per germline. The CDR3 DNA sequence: TGTGCCAGCAGCCACCCCCGGTCCAGGACAGGGTGGGATGGCTACACCTTC. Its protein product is CASSHPRSRTGWDGYTF. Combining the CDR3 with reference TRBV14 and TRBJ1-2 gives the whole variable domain EAGVTQFPSHSVIEKGQTVTLRCDPISGHDNLYWYRRVMGKEIKFLLHFVKESKQDESGMPNNRFLAERTGGTYSTLKVQPAELEDSGVYFCASSHPRSRTGWDGYTFGSGTRLTVV.

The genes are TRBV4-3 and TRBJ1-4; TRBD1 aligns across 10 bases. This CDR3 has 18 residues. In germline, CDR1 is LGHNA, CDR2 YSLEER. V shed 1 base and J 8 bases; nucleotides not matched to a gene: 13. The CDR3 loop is CASSQVGPGTGVGEKLFF. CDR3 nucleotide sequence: TGCGCCAGCAGCCAAGTTGGACCCGGGACAGGGGTTGGAGAAAAACTGTTTTTT.

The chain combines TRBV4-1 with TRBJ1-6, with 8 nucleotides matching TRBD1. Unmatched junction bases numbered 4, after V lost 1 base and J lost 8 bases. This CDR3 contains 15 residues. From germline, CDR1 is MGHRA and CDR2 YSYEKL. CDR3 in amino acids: CASSQGQGTYSPLHF. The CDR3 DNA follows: TGCGCCAGCAGCCAAGGACAGGGGACCTATTCACCCCTCCACTTT.

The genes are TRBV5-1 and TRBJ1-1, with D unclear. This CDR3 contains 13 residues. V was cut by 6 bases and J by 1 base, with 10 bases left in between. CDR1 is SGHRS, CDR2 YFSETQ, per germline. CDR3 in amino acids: CASKTPENTEAFF. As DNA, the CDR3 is TGCGCCAGCAAAACACCCGAGAACACTGAAGCTTTCTTT.

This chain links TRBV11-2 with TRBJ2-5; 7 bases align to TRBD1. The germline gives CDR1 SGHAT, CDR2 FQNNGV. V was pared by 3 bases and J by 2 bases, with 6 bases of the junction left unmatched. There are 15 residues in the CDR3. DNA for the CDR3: TGTGCCAGCAGCTTTCGACAGGGTGGGCAAGAGACCCAGTACTTC. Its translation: CASSFRQGGQETQYF.

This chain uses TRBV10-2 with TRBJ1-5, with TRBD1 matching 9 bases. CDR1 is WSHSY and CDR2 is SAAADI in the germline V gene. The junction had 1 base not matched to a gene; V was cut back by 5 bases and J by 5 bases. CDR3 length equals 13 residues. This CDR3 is CASSRTGDQPQHF. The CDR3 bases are TGCGCCAGCAGTCGGACAGGGGATCAGCCCCAGCATTTT.

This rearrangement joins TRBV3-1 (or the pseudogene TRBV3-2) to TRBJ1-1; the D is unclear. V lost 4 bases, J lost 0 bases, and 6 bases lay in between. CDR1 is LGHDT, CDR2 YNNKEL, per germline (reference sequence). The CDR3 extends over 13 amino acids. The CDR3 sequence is CASSPPMNTEAFF. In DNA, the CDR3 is TGTGCCAGCAGCCCCCCAATGAACACTGAAGCTTTCTTT.

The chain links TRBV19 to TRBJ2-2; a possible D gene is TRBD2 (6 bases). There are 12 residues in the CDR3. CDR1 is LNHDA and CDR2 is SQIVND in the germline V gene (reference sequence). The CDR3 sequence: CGTGVRTGELFF. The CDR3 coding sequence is TGTGGAACGGGAGTAAGGACCGGGGAGCTGTTTTTT.

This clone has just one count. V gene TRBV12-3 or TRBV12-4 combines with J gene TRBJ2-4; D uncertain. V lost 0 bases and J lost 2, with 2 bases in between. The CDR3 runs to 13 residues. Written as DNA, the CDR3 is TGTGCCAGCAGTTTAGCCACCAAAAACATTCAGTACTTC. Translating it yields CASSLATKNIQYF.

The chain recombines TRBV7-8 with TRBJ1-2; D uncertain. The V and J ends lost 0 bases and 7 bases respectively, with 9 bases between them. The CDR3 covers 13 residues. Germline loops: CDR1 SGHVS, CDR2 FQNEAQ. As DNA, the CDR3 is TGTGCCAGCAGCTTAGCTGGCGCAGGTGGCTACACCTTC. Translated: CASSLAGAGGYTF.

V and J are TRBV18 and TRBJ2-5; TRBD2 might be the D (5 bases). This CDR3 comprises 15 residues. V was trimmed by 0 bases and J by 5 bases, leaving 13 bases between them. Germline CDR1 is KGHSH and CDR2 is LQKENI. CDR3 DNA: TGTGCCAGCTCACCACCAAACGGCAGAGGGGAGACCCAGTACTTC. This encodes CASSPPNGRGETQYF.

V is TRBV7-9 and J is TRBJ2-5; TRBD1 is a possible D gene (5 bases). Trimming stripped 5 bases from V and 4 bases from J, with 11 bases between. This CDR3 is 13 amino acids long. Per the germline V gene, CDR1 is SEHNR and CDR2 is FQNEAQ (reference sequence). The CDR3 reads CASSLRQGETQYF. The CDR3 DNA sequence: TGTGCCAGCAGCCTCCGCCAGGGAGAGACCCAGTACTTC.

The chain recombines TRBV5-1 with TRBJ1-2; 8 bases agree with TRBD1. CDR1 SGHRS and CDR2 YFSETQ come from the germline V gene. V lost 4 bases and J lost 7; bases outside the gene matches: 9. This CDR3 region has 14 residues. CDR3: CASSPPGGLSGYTF. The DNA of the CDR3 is TGCGCCAGCAGCCCCCCAGGGGGCCTCTCTGGCTACACCTTC.

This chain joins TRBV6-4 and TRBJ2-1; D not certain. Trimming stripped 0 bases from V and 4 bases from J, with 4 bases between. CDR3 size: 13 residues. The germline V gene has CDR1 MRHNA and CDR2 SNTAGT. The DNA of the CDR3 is TGTGCCAGCAGTGACTCTAATTACAATGAGCAGTTCTTC. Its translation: CASSDSNYNEQFF.

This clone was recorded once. The CDR3 loop is CASSFITGVGYEQYF. CDR3 DNA: TGTGCCAGCAGTTTTATCACGGGAGTCGGCTACGAGCAGTACTTC. The chain is built from TRBV28 and TRBJ2-7, with D tentatively TRBD2 (6 bases). V shed 3 bases and J shed 3 bases, with 15 bases lying between them. The CDR3 spans 15 residues. Germline V lookup: CDR1 MDHEN, CDR2 SYDVKM.

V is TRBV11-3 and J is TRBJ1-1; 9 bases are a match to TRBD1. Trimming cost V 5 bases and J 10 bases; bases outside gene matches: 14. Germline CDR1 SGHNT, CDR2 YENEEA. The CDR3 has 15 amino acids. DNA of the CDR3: TGTGCCAGCAGCCCGAGGGACAGGGTGTCAGGGCGAGCTTTCTTT. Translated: CASSPRDRVSGRAFF.

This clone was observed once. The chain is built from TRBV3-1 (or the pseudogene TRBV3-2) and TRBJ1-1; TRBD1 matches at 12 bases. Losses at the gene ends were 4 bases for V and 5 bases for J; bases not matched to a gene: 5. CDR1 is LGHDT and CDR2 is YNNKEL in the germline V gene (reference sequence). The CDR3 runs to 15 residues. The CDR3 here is CASSPRDRGRTEAFF. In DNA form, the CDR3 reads TGTGCCAGCAGCCCCCGGGACAGGGGGCGGACTGAAGCTTTCTTT.

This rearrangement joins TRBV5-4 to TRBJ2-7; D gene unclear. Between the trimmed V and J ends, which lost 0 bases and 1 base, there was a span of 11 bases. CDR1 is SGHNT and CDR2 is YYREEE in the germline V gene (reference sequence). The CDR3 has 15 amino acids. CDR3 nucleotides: TGTGCCAGCAGCTTGGGGCAAGTTCCATCCTACGAGCAGTACTTC. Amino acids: CASSLGQVPSYEQYF.

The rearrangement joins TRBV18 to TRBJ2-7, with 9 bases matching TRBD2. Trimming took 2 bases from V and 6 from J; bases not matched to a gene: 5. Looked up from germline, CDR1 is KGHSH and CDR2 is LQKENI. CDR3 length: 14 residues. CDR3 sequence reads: CASSPSSGVFEQYF. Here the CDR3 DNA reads TGTGCCAGCTCACCATCTAGCGGGGTCTTCGAGCAGTACTTC.

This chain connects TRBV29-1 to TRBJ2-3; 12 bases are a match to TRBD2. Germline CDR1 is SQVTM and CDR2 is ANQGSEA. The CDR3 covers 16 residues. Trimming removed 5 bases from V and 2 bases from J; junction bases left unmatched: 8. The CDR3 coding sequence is TGCAGCGTTAGGGCGACTAGCGGGAGCACCACAGATACGCAGTATTTT. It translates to CSVRATSGSTTDTQYF.